A single sample gave rise to the 21 T cell receptor beta chains below, sequenced in a study of blood T cell repertoires in COVID-19. Sequenced by immunoSEQ multiplex PCR; TCRdb stores in-frame clones only, minus some. In the table there are 30,000 to 40,000 clones, roughly 87% of which are singletons. Material for sequencing was peripheral blood. The receptors were sampled from a man between 60 and 75 years old with acute or convalescent COVID-19.

The rearrangement links TRBV9 to TRBJ2-3; 9 bases agree with TRBD2. Losses at the gene ends were 9 bases for V and 3 bases for J; bases not matched to a gene: 8. The germline CDR1 and CDR2 sequences are SGDLS and YYNGEE. The CDR3 has 14 amino acids. The CDR3 loop reads CATGGLAWTDTQYF. The CDR3 DNA follows: TGTGCCACCGGCGGACTAGCGTGGACAGATACGCAGTATTTT.

The chain has TRBV6-4 and TRBJ1-6, with unresolved D. The ends were cut back, 4 bases at V and 0 bases at J, with 13 bases in the middle. Germline values: CDR1 MRHNA, CDR2 SNTAGT. There are 17 residues in the CDR3. CDR3 DNA sequence: TGTGCCAGCAGTGCCTCACCTACGAGCTCCTATAATTCACCCCTCCACTTT. Translated, it gives CASSASPTSSYNSPLHF.

The J gene is TRBJ2-1, the V gene TRBV15; a weak D match, TRBD2 (5 bases). Germline V gene data show CDR1 as LNHNV and CDR2 as YYDKDF (reference sequence). V was shortened by 3 bases and J by 9 bases, with 9 bases between the two germline ends. This CDR3 spans 12 amino acids. As DNA, the CDR3 is TGTGCCACCAGCAGGGCCGGAGGTGAGCAGTTCTTC. Translated, it gives CATSRAGGEQFF.

The CDR3 nucleotides read TGCGCCAGCAGCAGGGACAGGGTGGACACTGAAGCTTTCTTT. Translation: CASSRDRVDTEAFF. The chain carries TRBV5-1 and TRBJ1-1, with 9 bases lining up with TRBD1. Losses at the gene ends were 4 bases for V and 3 bases for J; bases not matched to a gene: 4. This CDR3 is 14 amino acids long. Germline V gene data show CDR1 as SGHRS and CDR2 as YFSETQ.

This sequence joins TRBV2 and TRBJ1-5; D is undetermined. Germline lookup yields CDR1 SNHLY and CDR2 FYNNEI. With 9 bases removed from V and 6 bases from J, the gap between germline ends came to 15 bases. The CDR3 sequence is 13 residues long. CDR3 DNA: TGTGCCAGTGGACTTAACGGTGGTCAGCCCCAGCATTTT. Amino acid sequence: CASGLNGGQPQHF. Together with reference TRBV2 and TRBJ1-5, the CDR3 gives the full variable domain: EPEVTQTPSHQVTQMGQEVILRCVPISNHLYFYWYRQILGQKVEFLVSFYNNEISEKSEIFDDQFSVERPDGSNFTLKIRSTKLEDSAMYFCASGLNGGQPQHFGDGTRLSIL.

The chain recombines TRBV3-1 (or the pseudogene TRBV3-2) with TRBJ1-2; D may be TRBD1 (6 bases). The V and J ends lost 1 base and 5 bases respectively, with 11 bases between them. The germline V gene has CDR1 LGHDT and CDR2 YNNKEL (reference sequence). The CDR3 has 14 amino acids. CDR3 sequence (DNA): TGTGCCAGCAGCCAAGGAACAGGGCGGTATGGCTACACCTTC. Its protein product is CASSQGTGRYGYTF.

The chain uses TRBV24-1 and TRBJ2-1, with a tentative D call TRBD1 (6 bases). Germline V lookup: CDR1 KGHDR, CDR2 SFDVKD. This CDR3 region has 17 residues. V dropped 4 bases and J dropped 6 bases, with 21 bases sitting between them. Written as DNA, the CDR3 is TGTGCCACCAGTGACTTCGTCTCGGGACAAGGGGTCAATGAGCAGTTCTTC. Its protein product is CATSDFVSGQGVNEQFF.

The chain joins TRBV5-1 to TRBJ2-1; 10 nucleotides align to TRBD2. The J segment lost 4 bases and the V segment lost 4 bases, leaving 5 bases of the junction unmatched. Germline-derived CDR1 and CDR2 are SGHRS and YFSETQ. This CDR3 is built from 15 residues. Here the CDR3 reads CASSGGLATYNEQFF. Written as DNA, the CDR3 is TGCGCCAGCAGCGGGGGACTAGCGACGTACAATGAGCAGTTCTTC.

The chain has TRBV7-9 and TRBJ1-1; maybe TRBD1 (5 bases). Trimming took off 2 bases at V and 7 bases at J, with 8 bases between the two ends. CDR1 is SEHNR, CDR2 FQNEAQ, per germline (reference sequence). The CDR3 is made up of 12 amino acids. CDR3 residues: CASSLRQGEAFF. The CDR3 bases are TGTGCCAGCAGCTTAAGGCAGGGTGAAGCTTTCTTT.

The chain joins TRBV19 to TRBJ2-2; tentatively, D is TRBD1 (5 bases). Germline assignment: CDR1 LNHDA and CDR2 SQIVND (reference sequence). CDR3 length: 14 amino acids. Trimming removed 5 bases from V and 4 bases from J, with 11 bases in between. The CDR3 DNA reads TGTGCCAGTAGTGTGGACACATTCACCGGGGAGCTGTTTTTT. This codes for CASSVDTFTGELFF.

This rearrangement joins TRBV3-1 (or the pseudogene TRBV3-2) to TRBJ1-4, with a tentative D call TRBD1 (5 bases). The CDR3 runs 13 residues. CDR1 is LGHDT and CDR2 is YNNKEL in the germline V gene (reference sequence). V gave up 2 bases and J gave up 7 bases, with 8 bases separating them. The CDR3 is CASSQRGGEKLFF. As DNA, the CDR3 is TGTGCCAGCAGCCAACGCGGGGGTGAAAAACTGTTTTTT.

This clone has only one observation. The chain couples TRBV28 to TRBJ2-7; TRBD1 might be the D (6 bases). The length of the CDR3 is 14 residues. Germline V CDR1 and CDR2: MDHEN, SYDVKM. The V end lost 3 bases, the J end lost 2 bases, and 11 bases lay between the germline ends. The CDR3 DNA sequence: TGTGCCAGCAGTTTTGGGGGCAAGACCTACGAGCAGTACGTC. Its translation: CASSFGGKTYEQYV.

The rearrangement joins TRBV24-1 to TRBJ1-5; TRBD1 matches at 9 bases. The V gene's germline CDR1 is KGHDR and CDR2 SFDVKD. V shed 3 bases, J shed 5 bases, and the junction held 4 bases outside the gene matches. The CDR3 sequence is 15 residues long. CDR3 sequence: CATSDVQGADQPQHF. The CDR3 nucleotides are TGTGCCACCAGTGATGTACAGGGGGCAGATCAGCCCCAGCATTTT.

The chain couples TRBV29-1 to TRBJ2-7; 8 bases fit TRBD2. The CDR3 totals 13 residues. The V segment lost 7 bases and the J segment 4 bases; nucleotides outside the gene matches: 9. Germline-derived CDR1 and CDR2 are SQVTM and ANQGSEA. CDR3 sequence (DNA): TGCAGCGCGAGCGGGAGATCCGTATACGAGCAGTACTTC. Translated, it gives CSASGRSVYEQYF.

In its sample, this clone is medium-sized (0.01 to 0.1%). The J gene is TRBJ2-3, the V gene TRBV27, with TRBD2 as a possible D gene (5 bases). Germline V gives CDR1 MNHEY, CDR2 SMNVEV (reference sequence). V shed 3 bases and J shed 8 bases, with 15 bases lying between them. The CDR3 has 14 residues. CDR3 in DNA: TGTGCCAGCAGTTTTGGGCGGGCCAGCCTTACGCAGTATTTT. Amino acid sequence: CASSFGRASLTQYF.

The chain is built from TRBV24-1 and TRBJ2-5; D unclear. This CDR3 spans 13 amino acids. V gave up 1 base and J gave up 4 bases, with 6 bases separating them. Germline V gene sequence: CDR1 KGHDR, CDR2 SFDVKD. CDR3 amino acids: CATSDFVGETQYF. The CDR3 DNA reads as TGTGCCACCAGTGATTTCGTCGGAGAGACCCAGTACTTC.

The chain is built from TRBV3-1 (or the pseudogene TRBV3-2) and TRBJ1-4; TRBD1 aligns across 10 bases. J was trimmed by 8 bases and V by 4 bases; bases with no gene match: 13. The germline CDR1 and CDR2 sequences are LGHDT and YNNKEL (reference sequence). The CDR3 sequence is 17 residues long. The CDR3 here is CASSLKAGGTGAEKLFF. DNA for the CDR3: TGTGCCAGCAGCCTAAAAGCCGGGGGGACAGGGGCCGAAAAACTGTTTTTT.

The chain combines TRBV30 with TRBJ1-4; D is ambiguous. Deletions cut 0 bases from V and 4 bases from J, with 9 bases between. Germline V gene lookup returns CDR1 GTSNPN and CDR2 SVGIG (reference sequence). The CDR3 contains 14 residues. The CDR3 region has the DNA TGTGCCTGGAGTGTTGAGGGCCATAATGAAAAACTGTTTTTT. Amino acids: CAWSVEGHNEKLFF.

The chain recombines TRBV30 with TRBJ1-4; tentatively, D is TRBD1 (6 bases). Germline CDR1 reads GTSNPN; CDR2 reads SVGIG (reference sequence). Between the trimmed V and J ends, which lost 3 bases and 5 bases, there was a span of 13 bases. The CDR3 has 14 residues. The CDR3 protein is CAWSEGQQNEKLFF. The DNA for the CDR3 is TGTGCCTGGAGCGAAGGACAGCAAAATGAAAAACTGTTTTTT.

V is TRBV5-1 and J is TRBJ2-5; TRBD1 matches 9 bases. V was clipped by 3 bases and J by 1 base; unmatched bases: 7. The CDR3 runs 16 residues. Germline values: CDR1 SGHRS, CDR2 YFSETQ. DNA for the CDR3: TGCGCCAGCAGCTCCAAGGGACAGGGCCTCCAAGAGACCCAGTACTTC. Residues: CASSSKGQGLQETQYF.

This clone was seen a few times. The chain links TRBV5-1 to TRBJ1-1; TRBD1 matches 9 bases. In germline, CDR1 is SGHRS, CDR2 YFSETQ. Trimming took 4 bases from V and 4 from J; bases not matched to a gene: 8. The CDR3 loop spans 15 amino acids. The CDR3 nucleotides read TGCGCCAGCAGCGCGGGACAGGGTTCAGGCACTGAAGCTTTCTTT. Translated, it gives CASSAGQGSGTEAFF.